The rows below give T cell receptor beta chains drawn from one sample of a study of T cells after yellow fever vaccination. Each CDR3 protein gets one entry after TCRdb re-called the 5' RACE reads with MiXCR. This sample carries fewer than 650,000 distinct CDR3 sequences, 20% to 25% of them seen once, and the ten largest clones take approximately 15%. The sequencing here drew on PBMCs, taken about 20 days after the first yellow fever vaccination. The receptors come from a man younger than 30 who received the YFV17D yellow fever vaccine. The CDR3 runs from the conserved cysteine through the conserved F or W. D genes are given only for firm matches. Clone size is stated in some rows and not others, as once, few, many or a class when expanded.

v_call	clone_size	j_call	d_call	cdr3_aa	cdr3_nt
TRBV11-2	.	TRBJ2-3	.	CASSSPGHTDTDTQYF	TGTGCCAGCAGCTCCCCGGGGCACACGGACACAGATACGCAGTATTTT
TRBV5-1	many	TRBJ2-3	TRBD1	CASSGTGNTDTQYF	TGCGCCAGCTCCGGGACAGGGAACACAGATACGCAGTATTTT
TRBV4-2	.	TRBJ1-2	.	CASSQDEYSYGYTF	TGTGCCAGCAGCCAAGATGAGTATTCCTATGGCTACACCTTC
TRBV7-2	few	TRBJ1-1	.	CASSLRSVGAFF	TGTGCCAGCAGCTTAAGATCGGTAGGAGCTTTCTTT
TRBV21-1	.	TRBJ1-4	.	CASSKGGSPGGKLFF	TGTGCCAGCAGCAAAGGGGGGTCCCCTGGTGGAAAACTGTTTTTT
TRBV4-3	few	TRBJ1-2	.	CASSHQGTNYGYTF	TGCGCCAGCAGCCATCAGGGAACCAACTATGGCTACACCTTC
TRBV12-3/TRBV12-4	.	TRBJ2-5	.	CASTQDSQETQYF	TGTGCCAGCACTCAGGACAGCCAAGAGACCCAGTACTTC
TRBV10-1	few	TRBJ2-3	.	CASSDHLTDTQYF	TGCGCCAGCAGTGACCACTTAACAGATACGCAGTATTTT
TRBV14	few	TRBJ2-2	.	CASSQETNTGELFF	TGTGCCAGCAGCCAAGAAACGAACACCGGGGAGCTGTTTTTT
TRBV11-2	few	TRBJ2-2	.	CASGQGQTNTGELFF	TGTGCCAGCGGGCAGGGCCAGACGAACACCGGGGAGCTGTTTTTT
TRBV27	.	TRBJ2-1	.	CASSLSGMSSYNEQFF	TGTGCCAGCAGTTTATCGGGCATGAGCTCCTACAATGAGCAGTTCTTC
TRBV20-1	.	TRBJ2-5	TRBD2	CSAYSSGGPGETQYF	TGCAGTGCTTACTCTAGCGGGGGGCCTGGGGAGACCCAGTACTTC
TRBV3-1	.	TRBJ2-2	.	CASSQDLEGELFF	TGTGCCAGCAGCCAAGATTTAGAAGGGGAGCTGTTTTTT
TRBV12-3/TRBV12-4	.	TRBJ2-1	TRBD1	CASSFQGQGAFEQFF	TGTGCCAGCAGTTTCCAGGGACAGGGAGCGTTTGAGCAGTTCTTC
TRBV5-4	few	TRBJ2-5	.	CASSPSRWGLEKETQYF	TGTGCCAGCAGCCCATCGCGGTGGGGGCTAGAGAAAGAGACCCAGTACTTC
TRBV5-1	few	TRBJ2-2	.	CASSPGADWVNTGELFF	TGCGCCAGCAGCCCCGGGGCCGATTGGGTCAACACCGGGGAGCTGTTTTTT
TRBV6-1	.	TRBJ2-7	TRBD1	CASSAPGQGSYEQYF	TGTGCCAGCAGTGCACCGGGACAGGGATCCTACGAGCAGTACTTC
TRBV13	.	TRBJ1-5	.	CASSQARTAVTNQPQHF	TGTGCCAGCAGCCAAGCGCGGACGGCGGTTACCAATCAGCCCCAGCATTTT
TRBV12-3/TRBV12-4	.	TRBJ2-2	.	CASSLTLTGELFF	TGTGCCAGCAGTTTGACCCTCACCGGGGAGCTGTTTTTT
TRBV10-3	few	TRBJ1-6	.	CAIGGDSYNSPLHF	TGTGCCATCGGAGGGGATTCCTATAATTCACCCCTCCACTTT
TRBV5-1	many	TRBJ2-1	TRBD2	CASSPGGTGYNEQFF	TGCGCCAGCAGCCCCGGGGGGACCGGCTACAATGAGCAGTTCTTC
TRBV7-2	few	TRBJ1-2	.	CASSMVTTDYYGYTF	TGTGCCAGCAGCATGGTAACTACCGACTACTATGGCTACACCTTC
TRBV6-1	few	TRBJ2-5	.	CASSPTRQETQYF	TGTGCCAGCAGTCCGACTAGACAAGAGACCCAGTACTTC
TRBV20-1	few	TRBJ2-2	.	CSAKTPGQANTGELFF	TGCAGTGCGAAGACGCCGGGACAAGCGAACACCGGGGAGCTGTTTTTT
TRBV16	few	TRBJ2-1	.	CASSQAGAGNEQFF	TGTGCCAGCAGCCAGGCAGGGGCCGGGAATGAGCAGTTCTTC
TRBV7-2	.	TRBJ2-3	.	CASRGVSTDTQYF	TGTGCCAGCAGGGGGGTTAGCACAGATACGCAGTATTTT
TRBV29-1	few	TRBJ2-1	.	CSFRGPIDEQFF	TGCAGCTTTCGAGGGCCGATAGATGAGCAGTTCTTC
TRBV7-2	many	TRBJ2-7	TRBD1	CASSLTRGNYEQYF	TGTGCCAGCAGCTTAACCAGGGGGAACTACGAGCAGTACTTC
TRBV5-1	few	TRBJ1-1	TRBD1	CASSPQATGRITEAFF	TGCGCCAGCAGCCCCCAAGCGACAGGGAGGATTACTGAAGCTTTCTTT
TRBV7-2	few	TRBJ1-1	.	CASSSHQDTEAFF	TGTGCCAGCAGCTCTCATCAGGACACTGAAGCTTTCTTT
TRBV7-2	.	TRBJ1-2	.	CASTGSRGFFYGYTF	TGTGCCAGCACCGGCTCTAGGGGGTTCTTCTATGGCTACACCTTC
TRBV9	.	TRBJ2-2	TRBD1	CASSVFPGQPLRGELFF	TGTGCCAGCAGCGTCTTCCCGGGACAGCCCCTCCGGGGGGAGCTGTTTTTT
TRBV9	.	TRBJ2-5	.	CASSVLAAQETQYF	TGTGCCAGCAGCGTACTAGCAGCCCAAGAGACCCAGTACTTC
TRBV12-3/TRBV12-4	few	TRBJ1-1	.	CASSPIRSEAFF	TGTGCCAGCAGCCCTATTAGGTCTGAAGCTTTCTTT
TRBV7-9	few	TRBJ2-3	TRBD2	CASTKGAGASTDTQYF	TGTGCCAGCACCAAGGGAGCGGGGGCTAGCACAGATACGCAGTATTTT
TRBV7-2	few	TRBJ2-3	TRBD2	CASSLLLAGGLSNQYF	TGTGCCAGCAGCTTATTGTTGGCGGGGGGGCTTAGTAATCAGTATTTT